Below are 18 T cell receptor beta chains sequenced from a single sample in a study of control samples from healthy donors and cancer patients. Only in-frame clones appear in the TCRdb table, and some are missing; sequencing was by immunoSEQ multiplex PCR. The sample includes 150,000 to 200,000 clones, about 91% of them seen just once. Sequenced: blood. The source is a woman aged 40 to 50 in good health.

The genes are TRBV5-1 and TRBJ1-2; D possibly corresponds to TRBD1 (6 bases). The ends were cut back, 0 bases at V and 4 bases at J, with 10 bases in the middle. This CDR3 has 14 amino acids. Germline CDR1 reads SGHRS; CDR2 reads YFSETQ. Written as DNA, the CDR3 is TGCGCCAGCAGCTTGGGACAGGTCCCCTATGGCTACACCTTC. Amino acid sequence: CASSLGQVPYGYTF. Together with reference TRBV5-1 and TRBJ1-2, the CDR3 gives the full variable domain: KAGVTQTPRYLIKTRGQQVTLSCSPISGHRSVSWYQQTPGQGLQFLFEYFSETQRNKGNFPGRFSGRQFSNSRSEMNVSTLELGDSALYLCASSLGQVPYGYTFGSGTRLTVV.

This rearrangement joins TRBV5-5 to TRBJ1-4, with D maybe TRBD1 (6 bases). Germline assignment: CDR1 SGHKS and CDR2 YYEKEE (reference sequence). Trimming removed 4 bases at V and 8 bases at J, with 12 bases between. The CDR3 covers 13 residues. CDR3 amino acids: CASSGGAGEKLFF. CDR3 bases: TGTGCCAGCAGCGGGGGCGCTGGGGAAAAACTGTTTTTT.

The J gene is TRBJ1-1, the V gene TRBV19; tentatively, D is TRBD1 (6 bases). V gave up 4 bases and J gave up 0 bases, with 12 bases separating them. Germline CDR1 LNHDA, CDR2 SQIVND (reference sequence). The CDR3 is 15 residues long. CDR3 nucleotides: TGTGCCAGTAGTACCCTTCCAGGGGTGAACACTGAAGCTTTCTTT. Amino acids: CASSTLPGVNTEAFF.

This chain links TRBV6-6 with TRBJ2-2, with 11 positions matching TRBD2. The CDR3 length is 16 residues. J lost 4 bases, V lost 4 bases, and 5 bases had no gene match. Germline V lookup: CDR1 MNHNY, CDR2 SVGAGI (reference sequence). CDR3 in amino acids: CASSSSSGGRTGELFF. DNA of the CDR3: TGTGCCAGCAGTTCCTCTAGCGGGGGGCGCACCGGGGAGCTGTTTTTT.

The chain recombines TRBV6-2 or TRBV6-3 with TRBJ1-1, with D uncertain. The CDR3 loop spans 13 amino acids. Germline loops: CDR1 MNHEY, CDR2 SVGEGT. V lost 2 bases to trimming and J lost 4 bases, with 8 bases between them. The CDR3 nucleotides are TGTGCCAGCAGTTACCAAATAATCACTGAAGCTTTCTTT. The encoded protein is CASSYQIITEAFF.

This chain uses TRBV13 with TRBJ2-7; D possibly corresponds to TRBD2 (6 bases). CDR1 and CDR2 (germline): PRHDT, FYEKMQ (reference sequence). V was pared by 1 base and J by 2 bases, with 9 bases between. The CDR3 length is 14 residues. This CDR3 is CASSLEGTPYEQYF. CDR3 in DNA: TGTGCCAGCAGCTTAGAGGGGACTCCCTACGAGCAGTACTTC. The entire variable domain, with the rest obtained from reference TRBV13 and TRBJ2-7, is as follows: AAGVIQSPRHLIKEKRETATLKCYPIPRHDTVYWYQQGPGQDPQFLISFYEKMQSDKGSIPDRFSAQQFSDYHSELNMSSLELGDSALYFCASSLEGTPYEQYFGPGTRLTVT.

The gene calls are TRBV5-4 and TRBJ1-2; TRBD1 aligns across 7 bases. This CDR3 contains 14 residues. Germline CDR1 is SGHNT and CDR2 is YYREEE (reference sequence). J lost 2 bases, V lost 1 base, and 2 bases had no gene match. The CDR3 loop is CASSLNRGNYGYTF. CDR3 nucleotides: TGTGCCAGCAGCTTGAACAGGGGAAACTATGGCTACACCTTC.

V gene TRBV5-1 combines with J gene TRBJ2-7; D gene unclear. Germline CDR1 is SGHRS and CDR2 is YFSETQ. V lost 3 bases, J lost 2 bases, and 9 bases lay in between. The CDR3 is 13 residues long. The CDR3 loop reads CASSSDGTYEQYF. CDR3 in DNA: TGCGCCAGCAGCTCTGACGGAACCTACGAGCAGTACTTC.

The chain uses TRBV9 and TRBJ1-1; 7 nucleotides match TRBD1. J was trimmed by 1 base and V by 4 bases; bases with no gene match: 16. This CDR3 region has 18 residues. Germline values: CDR1 SGDLS, CDR2 YYNGEE. Here the CDR3 reads CASSPSGGAGGKNTEAFF. The CDR3 DNA is TGTGCCAGCAGCCCCTCGGGGGGGGCAGGGGGGAAGAACACTGAAGCTTTCTTT.

The V gene is TRBV7-9, the J gene TRBJ2-7, with 8 bases fitting TRBD2. J lost 6 bases, V lost 5 bases, and 3 bases had no gene match. The germline gives CDR1 SEHNR, CDR2 FQNEAQ (reference sequence). The CDR3 extends over 12 amino acids. The CDR3 sequence is CASSVGGAEQYF. CDR3 nucleotide sequence: TGTGCCAGCAGCGTCGGGGGGGCCGAGCAGTACTTC.

The chain employs TRBV19 and TRBJ2-3, with D perhaps TRBD1 (5 bases). V lost 3 bases and J lost 1, with 14 bases in between. From germline, CDR1 is LNHDA and CDR2 SQIVND (reference sequence). The CDR3 covers 16 residues. The CDR3 bases are TGTGCCAGTAGTATTTCGCAGGGTTATCGCACAGATACGCAGTATTTT. Its translation: CASSISQGYRTDTQYF.

The rearrangement uses TRBV14 and TRBJ2-3, with TRBD2 matching over 7 bases. CDR3 size: 15 residues. CDR1 and CDR2 from the germline V gene are SGHDN and FVKESK. After removal of 1 base from V and 2 bases from J, the junction contained 3 bases not matched to a gene. CDR3 DNA: TGTGCCAGCAGCCAAGCGGGGGGTCTCACAGATACGCAGTATTTT. Residues: CASSQAGGLTDTQYF.

This chain links TRBV30 with TRBJ1-4; D remains ambiguous. V was clipped by 5 bases and J by 6 bases, with 13 bases between them. This CDR3 spans 13 amino acids. The V gene's germline CDR1 is GTSNPN and CDR2 SVGIG (reference sequence). CDR3 sequence reads: CAWLRALDEKLFF. The CDR3 coding sequence is TGTGCCTGGCTCCGGGCCCTAGATGAAAAACTGTTTTTT.

V and J are TRBV4-1 and TRBJ1-2, with TRBD1 as a possible D gene (5 bases). The CDR3 length is 16 residues. V shed 4 bases and J shed 8 bases, with 23 bases lying between them. The germline V gene encodes CDR1 MGHRA and CDR2 YSYEKL. CDR3 protein: CASSPRPKQAGEGYTF. The CDR3 bases are TGCGCCAGCAGCCCCCGACCAAAACAGGCGGGAGAAGGCTACACCTTC.

V is TRBV12-3 or TRBV12-4 and J is TRBJ2-7; 7 bases are shared with TRBD1. The junction had 8 bases not matched to a gene; V was cut back by 5 bases and J by 7 bases. The CDR3 runs to 13 residues. The CDR3 DNA sequence: TGTGCCAGCAGTCGACAGGGCTTGGTGGAGCAGTACTTC. It encodes CASSRQGLVEQYF.

The rearrangement links TRBV9 to TRBJ1-2; 7 bases match TRBD1. This CDR3 spans 13 amino acids. Germline V lookup: CDR1 SGDLS, CDR2 YYNGEE. Trimming cost V 5 bases and J 4 bases; bases outside gene matches: 5. The CDR3 spells CASSEGALYGYTF. The CDR3 nucleotides are TGTGCCAGCAGTGAGGGGGCCCTCTATGGCTACACCTTC. Looking up the rest from reference TRBV9 and TRBJ1-2 gives the full variable domain: DSGVTQTPKHLITATGQRVTLRCSPRSGDLSVYWYQQSLDQGLQFLIQYYNGEERAKGNILERFSAQQFPDLHSELNLSSLELGDSALYFCASSEGALYGYTFGSGTRLTVV.

The V gene is TRBV9, the J gene TRBJ2-4; D gene unclear. The CDR3 length is 14 residues. V was cut by 3 bases and J by 8 bases, with 15 bases left in between. Germline assignment: CDR1 SGDLS and CDR2 YYNGEE. The CDR3: CASSEFGLEDIQYF. The CDR3 bases are TGTGCCAGCAGCGAGTTTGGTTTAGAGGACATTCAGTACTTC.

This clone was seen only once. The chain combines TRBV19 with TRBJ2-6; no firm D call. Between the trimmed V and J ends, which lost 7 bases and 1 base, there was a span of 17 bases. Germline CDR1 LNHDA, CDR2 SQIVND (reference sequence). The CDR3 extends over 17 amino acids. The CDR3, as DNA: TGTGCCAGTATCGACAAGGGCTGGGGTTCTGGGGCCAACGTCCTGACTTTC. Translated, it gives CASIDKGWGSGANVLTF.